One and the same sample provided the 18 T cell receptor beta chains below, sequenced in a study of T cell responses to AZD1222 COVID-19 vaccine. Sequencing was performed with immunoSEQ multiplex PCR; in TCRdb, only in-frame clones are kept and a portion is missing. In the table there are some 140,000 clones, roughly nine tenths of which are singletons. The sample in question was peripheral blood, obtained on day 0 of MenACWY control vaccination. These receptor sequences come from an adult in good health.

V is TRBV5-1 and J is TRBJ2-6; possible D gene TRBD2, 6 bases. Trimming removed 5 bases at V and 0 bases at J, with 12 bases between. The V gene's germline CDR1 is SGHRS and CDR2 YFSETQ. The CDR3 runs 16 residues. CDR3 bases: TGCGCCAGCAGAGGCGGGACCGGCTCTGGGGCCAACGTCCTGACTTTC. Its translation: CASRGGTGSGANVLTF.

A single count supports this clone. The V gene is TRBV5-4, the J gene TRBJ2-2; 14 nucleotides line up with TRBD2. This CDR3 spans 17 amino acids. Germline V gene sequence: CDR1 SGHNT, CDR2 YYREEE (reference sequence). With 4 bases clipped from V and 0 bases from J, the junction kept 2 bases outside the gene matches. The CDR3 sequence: CASSRGLAGANTGELFF. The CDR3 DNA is TGTGCCAGCAGCAGGGGACTAGCGGGAGCGAACACCGGGGAGCTGTTTTTT.

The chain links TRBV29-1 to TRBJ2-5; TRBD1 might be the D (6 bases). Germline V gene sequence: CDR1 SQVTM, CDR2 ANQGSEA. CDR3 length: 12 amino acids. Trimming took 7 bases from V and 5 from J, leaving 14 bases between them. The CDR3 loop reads CSAAVGAETQYF. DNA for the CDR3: TGCAGCGCCGCGGTGGGGGCCGAGACCCAGTACTTC.

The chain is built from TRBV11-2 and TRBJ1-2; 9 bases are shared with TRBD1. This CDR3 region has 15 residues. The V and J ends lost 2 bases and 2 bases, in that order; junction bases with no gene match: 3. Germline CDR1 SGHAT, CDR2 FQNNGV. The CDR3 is CASSLWTGDNYGYTF. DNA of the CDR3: TGTGCCAGCAGCTTATGGACAGGGGACAACTATGGCTACACCTTC. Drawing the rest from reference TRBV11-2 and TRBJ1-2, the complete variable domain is EAGVAQSPRYKIIEKRQSVAFWCNPISGHATLYWYQQILGQGPKLLIQFQNNGVVDDSQLPKDRFSAERLKGVDSTLKIQPAKLEDSAVYLCASSLWTGDNYGYTFGSGTRLTVV.

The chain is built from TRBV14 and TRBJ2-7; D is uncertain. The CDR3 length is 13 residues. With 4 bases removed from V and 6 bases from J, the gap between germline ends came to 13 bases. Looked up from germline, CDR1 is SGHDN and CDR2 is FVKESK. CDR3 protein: CASSLGLTGEQYF. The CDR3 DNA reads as TGTGCCAGCAGCCTAGGGCTGACCGGCGAGCAGTACTTC. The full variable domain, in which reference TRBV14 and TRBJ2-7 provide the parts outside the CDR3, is EAGVTQFPSHSVIEKGQTVTLRCDPISGHDNLYWYRRVMGKEIKFLLHFVKESKQDESGMPNNRFLAERTGGTYSTLKVQPAELEDSGVYFCASSLGLTGEQYFGPGTRLTVT.

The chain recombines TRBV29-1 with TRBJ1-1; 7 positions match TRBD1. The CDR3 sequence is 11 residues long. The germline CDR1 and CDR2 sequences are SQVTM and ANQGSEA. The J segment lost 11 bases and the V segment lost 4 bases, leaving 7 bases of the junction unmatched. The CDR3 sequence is CSVGFSGGAFF. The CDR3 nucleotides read TGCAGCGTTGGGTTCTCAGGGGGGGCTTTCTTT.

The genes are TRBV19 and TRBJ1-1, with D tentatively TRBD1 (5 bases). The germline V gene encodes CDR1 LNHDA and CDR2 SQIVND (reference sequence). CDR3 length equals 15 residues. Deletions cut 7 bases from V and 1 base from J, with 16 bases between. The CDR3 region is CASMAPGRQNTEAFF. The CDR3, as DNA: TGTGCCAGTATGGCCCCGGGACGGCAGAACACTGAAGCTTTCTTT. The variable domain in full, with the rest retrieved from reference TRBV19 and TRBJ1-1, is DGGITQSPKYLFRKEGQNVTLSCEQNLNHDAMYWYRQDPGQGLRLIYYSQIVNDFQKGDIAEGYSVSREKKESFPLTVTSAQKNPTAFYLCASMAPGRQNTEAFFGQGTRLTVV.

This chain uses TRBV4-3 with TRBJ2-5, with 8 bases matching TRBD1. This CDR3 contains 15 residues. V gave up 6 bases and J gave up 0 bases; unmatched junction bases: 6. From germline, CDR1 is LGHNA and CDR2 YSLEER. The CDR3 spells CASRSPDRDQETQYF. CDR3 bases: TGCGCCAGCAGGTCACCGGACAGGGACCAAGAGACCCAGTACTTC.

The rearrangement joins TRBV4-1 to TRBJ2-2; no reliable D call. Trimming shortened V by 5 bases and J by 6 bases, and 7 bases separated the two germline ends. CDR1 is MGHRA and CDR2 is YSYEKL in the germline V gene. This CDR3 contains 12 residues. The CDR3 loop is CASSRAPGELFF. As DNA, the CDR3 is TGCGCCAGCAGCAGGGCTCCCGGGGAGCTGTTTTTT.

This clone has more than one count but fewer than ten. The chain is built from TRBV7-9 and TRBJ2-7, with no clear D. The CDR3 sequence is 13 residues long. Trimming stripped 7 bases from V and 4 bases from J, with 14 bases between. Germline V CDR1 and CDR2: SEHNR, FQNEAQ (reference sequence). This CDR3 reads CASTSQPPYEQYF. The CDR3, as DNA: TGTGCCAGCACCTCCCAGCCCCCATACGAGCAGTACTTC.

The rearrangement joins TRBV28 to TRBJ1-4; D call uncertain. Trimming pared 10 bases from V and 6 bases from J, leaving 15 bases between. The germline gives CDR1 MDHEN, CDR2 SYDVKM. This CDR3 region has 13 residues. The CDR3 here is CATLSNGDEKLFF. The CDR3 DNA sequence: TGTGCCACCCTGTCAAACGGGGATGAAAAACTGTTTTTT. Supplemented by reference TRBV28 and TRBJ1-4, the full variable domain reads DVKVTQSSRYLVKRTGEKVFLECVQDMDHENMFWYRQDPGLGLRLIYFSYDVKMKEKGDIPEGYSVSREKKERFSLILESASTNQTSMYLCATLSNGDEKLFFGSGTQLSVL.

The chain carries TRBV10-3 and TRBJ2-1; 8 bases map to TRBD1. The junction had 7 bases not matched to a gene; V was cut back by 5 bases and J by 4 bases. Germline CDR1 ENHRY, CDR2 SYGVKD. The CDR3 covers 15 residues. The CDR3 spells CAISSGQERYNEQFF. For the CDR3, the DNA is TGTGCCATCAGTTCGGGACAGGAGAGATACAATGAGCAGTTCTTC.

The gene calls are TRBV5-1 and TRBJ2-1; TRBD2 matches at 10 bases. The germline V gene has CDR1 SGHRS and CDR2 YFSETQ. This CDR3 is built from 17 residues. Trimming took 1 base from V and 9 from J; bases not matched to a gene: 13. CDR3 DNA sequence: TGCGCCAGCAGCTTGAGCGGGGGGGCCTCCTCGAGCACTGAGCAGTTCTTC. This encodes CASSLSGGASSSTEQFF.

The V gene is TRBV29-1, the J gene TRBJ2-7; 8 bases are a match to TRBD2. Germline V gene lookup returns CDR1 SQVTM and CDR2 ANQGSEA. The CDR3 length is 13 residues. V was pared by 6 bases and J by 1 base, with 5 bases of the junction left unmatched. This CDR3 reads CSVNGGVSYEQYF. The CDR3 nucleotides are TGCAGCGTGAACGGGGGGGTATCCTACGAGCAGTACTTC.

The CDR3 loop is CASSLTPGGNYGYTF. CDR3 sequence (DNA): TGCGCCAGCAGCCTCACGCCTGGCGGGAACTATGGCTACACCTTC. The genes are TRBV4-3 and TRBJ1-2; D is undetermined. V lost 4 bases, J lost 2 bases, and 14 bases lay in between. Germline assignment: CDR1 LGHNA and CDR2 YSLEER. The CDR3 is 15 residues long.

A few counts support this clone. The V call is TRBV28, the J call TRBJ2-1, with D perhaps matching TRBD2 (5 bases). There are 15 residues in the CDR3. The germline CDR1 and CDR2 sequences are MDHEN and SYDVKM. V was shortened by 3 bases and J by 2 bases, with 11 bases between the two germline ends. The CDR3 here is CASSFVRGAYNEQFF. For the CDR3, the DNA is TGTGCCAGCAGTTTTGTCCGGGGAGCCTACAATGAGCAGTTCTTC.

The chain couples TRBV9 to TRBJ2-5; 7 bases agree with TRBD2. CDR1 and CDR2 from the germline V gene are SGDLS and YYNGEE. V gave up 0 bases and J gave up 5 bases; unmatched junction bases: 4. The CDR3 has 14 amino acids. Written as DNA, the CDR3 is TGTGCCAGCAGCGTAGCTAGCGGCAGGGAGACCCAGTACTTC. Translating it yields CASSVASGRETQYF.

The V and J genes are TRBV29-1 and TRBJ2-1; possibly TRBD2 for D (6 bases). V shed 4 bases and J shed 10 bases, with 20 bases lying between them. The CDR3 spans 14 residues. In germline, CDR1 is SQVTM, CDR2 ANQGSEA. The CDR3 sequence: CSVVILPGVREQFF. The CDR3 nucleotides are TGCAGCGTTGTTATTCTCCCGGGAGTGCGGGAGCAGTTCTTC.